Presented here are 21 T cell receptor beta chains from one specimen sequenced in a study of shared clonotypes between healthy human individuals. Assay used: immunoSEQ multiplex PCR; TCRdb lists only in-frame clones, some missing. The sample lists 450,000 to 500,000 clones, 81% occurring once. Source material: PBMCs. Receptors originate from a woman aged 40 to 50 in good health. Some clones in this sample may be carry-over from other donors' samples.

A few counts support this clone. J is TRBJ2-1 and V is TRBV5-3, with 12 bases aligning to TRBD2. TRBV5-3 is recorded as an ORF, its role being uncertain. The CDR3 is 16 residues long. J gave up 8 bases and V 0 bases, and 6 bases lay outside the gene matches. CDR3 sequence (DNA): TGTGCCAGAAGCTTGGCCGTACTAGCGGGAGGATATGAGCAGTTCTTC. It codes for CARSLAVLAGGYEQFF.

This clone occurred a few times. V gene TRBV6-6 combines with J gene TRBJ2-7, with TRBD1 matching over 10 bases. J gave up 4 bases and V 2 bases, and 2 bases lay outside the gene matches. This CDR3 is built from 14 residues. In germline, CDR1 is MNHNY, CDR2 SVGAGI (reference sequence). The CDR3 region is CASSYGTGAYEQYF. CDR3 DNA sequence: TGTGCCAGCAGTTACGGGACAGGGGCTTACGAGCAGTACTTC.

J is TRBJ2-5 and V is TRBV5-1; D could derive from TRBD1 or TRBD2 (6 bases each). Trimming shortened V by 3 bases and J by 11 bases, and 20 bases separated the two germline ends. Germline V gene lookup returns CDR1 SGHRS and CDR2 YFSETQ. There are 14 residues in the CDR3. CDR3 nucleotides: TGCGCCAGCAGCTCCCGGCAGGGGAGGTGGGAGCAGTACTTC. It is translated as CASSSRQGRWEQYF.

This clone was recorded only once. This may stem from a read error, because a much larger clone lies one nucleotide away. The chain has TRBV11-3 and TRBJ2-5; possible D gene TRBD2, 6 bases. Germline V lookup: CDR1 SGHNT, CDR2 YENEEA. V lost 5 bases to trimming and J lost 4 bases, with 14 bases between them. The CDR3 is made up of 14 amino acids. The CDR3 spells CASSPQGGVETQYF. The CDR3 DNA sequence: TGTGCCAGCAGCCCTCAGGGAGGAGTAGAGACCCAGTACTTC.

V is TRBV15 and J is TRBJ1-1, with TRBD1 matching 9 bases. Germline values: CDR1 LNHNV, CDR2 YYDKDF (reference sequence). Trimming removed 0 bases from V and 0 bases from J; junction bases left unmatched: 8. CDR3 length: 18 residues. For the CDR3, the DNA is TGTGCCACCAGCAGAGAGAGGAGGACAGGGGCCCTGAACACTGAAGCTTTCTTT. Encoded protein: CATSRERRTGALNTEAFF.

This clone was recorded only once. This rearrangement joins TRBV19 to TRBJ1-2; TRBD1 matches at 11 bases. The CDR3 has 14 residues. The germline V gene encodes CDR1 LNHDA and CDR2 SQIVND (reference sequence). J was trimmed by 7 bases and V by 4 bases; bases with no gene match: 5. The CDR3 bases are TGTGCCAGTAGTACCGGGACAGGGGGATTTGGCTACACCTTC. Translated, it gives CASSTGTGGFGYTF.

The CDR3 nucleotides read TGTGCCAGCAGTTTATTGGGACAGGGGCTCAATCAGCCCCAGCATTTT. This translates into CASSLLGQGLNQPQHF. The chain is built from TRBV28 and TRBJ1-5; 10 nucleotides align to TRBD1. The CDR3 runs to 16 residues. Germline V gene data show CDR1 as MDHEN and CDR2 as SYDVKM. V was pared by 1 base and J by 3 bases, with 3 bases of the junction left unmatched.

V gene TRBV11-2 combines with J gene TRBJ1-1, with D perhaps matching TRBD1 (6 bases). Per germline, CDR1 SGHAT and CDR2 FQNNGV. The CDR3 length is 14 residues. V gave up 5 bases and J gave up 3 bases, with 13 bases separating them. The CDR3 protein is CASSAGGSDTEAFF. In DNA, the CDR3 is TGTGCCAGCAGCGCGGGGGGCTCAGACACTGAAGCTTTCTTT.

This clone was seen many times. The rearrangement joins TRBV4-1 to TRBJ1-3, with a weak D call TRBD1 (5 bases). Germline V gene data show CDR1 as MGHRA and CDR2 as YSYEKL. V was pared by 1 base and J by 0 bases, with 10 bases between. The CDR3 has 16 residues. CDR3 amino acids: CASSQGQLVSGNTIYF. The CDR3 DNA sequence: TGCGCCAGCAGCCAAGGACAGCTAGTCTCTGGAAACACCATATATTTT.

This clone has just one count. A much larger clone is a single base away; this may be a read error. The V gene is TRBV6-5, the J gene TRBJ1-1; D not certain. Germline-derived CDR1 and CDR2 are MNHEY and SVGAGI. The CDR3 runs to 12 residues. V was cut by 4 bases and J by 1 base, with 4 bases left in between. The CDR3 reads CASSSRNTEAFF. In DNA, the CDR3 is TGTGCCAGCAGTTCCCGGAACACTGAAGCTTTCTTT.

This chain joins TRBV5-1 and TRBJ1-5; possible D gene TRBD1, 5 bases. V gave up 3 bases and J gave up 7 bases, with 11 bases separating them. Germline V lookup: CDR1 SGHRS, CDR2 YFSETQ. There are 13 residues in the CDR3. CDR3 sequence: CASSCRRDQPQHF. Written as DNA, the CDR3 is TGCGCCAGCAGCTGCCGCCGGGACCAGCCCCAGCATTTT.

The chain carries TRBV10-3 and TRBJ2-7, with a weak D call TRBD2 (5 bases). This CDR3 is 14 amino acids long. Germline V gene lookup returns CDR1 ENHRY and CDR2 SYGVKD. V gave up 10 bases and J gave up 0 bases, with 16 bases separating them. The CDR3 DNA sequence: TGTGCCACCGGCGGGCGGGCCAGCTCCTACGAGCAGTACTTC. It specifies CATGGRASSYEQYF.

The chain is built from TRBV28 and TRBJ1-2, with D maybe TRBD1 (5 bases). The V end lost 7 bases, the J end lost 0 bases, and 24 bases lay between the germline ends. Germline V gene data show CDR1 as MDHEN and CDR2 as SYDVKM. CDR3 length: 18 amino acids. The CDR3: CASISLGENNRPNYGYTF. As DNA, the CDR3 is TGTGCCAGCATTAGTCTAGGGGAAAACAACCGACCTAACTATGGCTACACCTTC.

This clone appeared a few times. The chain joins TRBV11-2 to TRBJ1-5, with no clear D. Germline lookup yields CDR1 SGHAT and CDR2 FQNNGV. The ends were cut back, 6 bases at V and 6 bases at J, with 12 bases in the middle. The CDR3 contains 13 residues. Here the CDR3 DNA reads TGTGCCAGCAGTTCTGGGTCGGGTCAGCCCCAGCATTTT. It translates to CASSSGSGQPQHF. The full variable domain, with the rest looked up from reference TRBV11-2 and TRBJ1-5, is EAGVAQSPRYKIIEKRQSVAFWCNPISGHATLYWYQQILGQGPKLLIQFQNNGVVDDSQLPKDRFSAERLKGVDSTLKIQPAKLEDSAVYLCASSSGSGQPQHFGDGTRLSIL.

The DNA for the CDR3 is TGTGCCAGCAGAGGACAGGGGGAATACGAGCAGTACTTC. This encodes CASRGQGEYEQYF. V usage is TRBV6-1 and J usage is TRBJ2-7, with 10 bases that match TRBD1. Germline assignment: CDR1 MNHNS and CDR2 SASEGT. This CDR3 is 13 amino acids long. V lost 6 bases and J lost 4; bases outside the gene matches: 3.

The rearrangement uses TRBV7-6 and TRBJ1-5; 7 bases match TRBD1. Germline V gene data show CDR1 as SGHVS and CDR2 as FNYEAQ. Trimming at V came to 5 bases and at J to 7 bases, leaving 8 bases not matched to a gene. The CDR3 is made up of 14 amino acids. Here the CDR3 reads CASSPRGRGQPQHF. The CDR3 DNA follows: TGTGCCAGCAGCCCTAGGGGGCGCGGGCAGCCCCAGCATTTT.

Remarks on this clone: A single base is all that separates this from a far larger clone, so a read error is likely. The chain joins TRBV28 to TRBJ2-1, with TRBD1 identical over 9 bases. The J segment lost 3 bases and the V segment lost 5 bases, leaving 11 bases of the junction unmatched. The CDR3 is 17 residues long. Germline V gives CDR1 MDHEN, CDR2 SYDVKM. The CDR3 region has the DNA TGTGCCAGCAGTCCGCTCCTCGGGACAGGGTTCTACAATGAGCAGTTCTTC. It specifies CASSPLLGTGFYNEQFF.

In this sample, this clone turned up once. This chain links TRBV30 with TRBJ2-6; no clear D gene. The V gene lost 2 bases and the J gene lost 4 bases, with 6 bases spanning the gap. The CDR3 runs to 13 residues. CDR1 and CDR2 (germline): GTSNPN, SVGIG (reference sequence). CDR3 sequence: CAWSTPGANVLTF. In nucleotides, the CDR3 is TGTGCCTGGAGTACACCAGGGGCCAACGTCCTGACTTTC.

In regard to this clone: A read error is the likely source, as a far larger clone sits one nucleotide away. J is TRBJ2-5 and V is TRBV7-8; 9 bases fit TRBD1. The J call may not be correct, given that the DNA end is closer to TRBJ2-7. This CDR3 has 14 residues. Germline V gives CDR1 SGHVS, CDR2 FQNEAQ. CDR3 bases: TGTGCCAGCAGCCAGGTACAGGGGGCAGGCGAGCAGTACTTC. Its translation: CASSQVQGAGEQYF.

The rearrangement joins TRBV30 to TRBJ2-3, with a possible D match to TRBD2 (6 bases). CDR1 is GTSNPN and CDR2 is SVGIG in the germline V gene (reference sequence). The V end was cut by 3 bases, the J end by 9 bases, with 19 bases between. This CDR3 spans 14 amino acids. The CDR3, as DNA: TGTGCCTGGAGCTTAGCTACACGAGCGGGCACGCAGTATTTT. Translation: CAWSLATRAGTQYF.

This rearrangement joins TRBV18 to TRBJ2-2; no clear D gene. V was clipped by 0 bases and J by 3 bases, with 5 bases between them. The CDR3 covers 14 residues. Germline lookup yields CDR1 KGHSH and CDR2 LQKENI. CDR3 bases: TGTGCCAGCTCACCACCGACCTACACCGGGGAGCTGTTTTTT. The encoded protein is CASSPPTYTGELFF.